This passage covers 7 T cell receptor beta chains from one sample sequenced in a study of T cells in pancreatic ductal adenocarcinoma. The selected patients with pancreatic ductal adenocarcinoma had surgery but no neoadjuvant therapy. Clones were read by immunoSEQ multiplex PCR, and TCRdb kept only the in-frame ones, dropping some. Among over 85,000 clones listed, nearly 95% were seen once. The source material was PBMCs. The receptor set was obtained from a human donor with pancreatic ductal adenocarcinoma.

The chain has TRBV5-6 and TRBJ2-4; 12 bases are shared with TRBD2. The germline V gene encodes CDR1 SGHDT and CDR2 YYEEEE. V lost 3 bases to trimming and J lost 8 bases; unmatched junction nucleotides: 6. The CDR3 extends over 15 amino acids. In DNA form, the CDR3 reads TGTGCCAGCAGCTCGTCTAGCGGGAGGGCTTACATTCAGTACTTC. It yields the protein CASSSSSGRAYIQYF. Drawing the rest from reference TRBV5-6 and TRBJ2-4, the complete variable domain is DAGVTQSPTHLIKTRGQQVTLRCSPKSGHDTVSWYQQALGQGPQFIFQYYEEEERQRGNFPDRFSGHQFPNYSSELNVNALLLGDSALYLCASSSSSGRAYIQYFGAGTRLSVL.

This clone was detected once. The chain recombines TRBV2 with TRBJ2-7; TRBD2 is a possible D gene (6 bases). Germline assignment: CDR1 SNHLY and CDR2 FYNNEI. The CDR3 loop spans 13 amino acids. Trimming pared 3 bases from V and 7 bases from J, leaving 13 bases between. CDR3 loop: CASSEGLMWEQYF. CDR3 DNA sequence: TGTGCCAGCAGTGAGGGACTCATGTGGGAGCAGTACTTC.

The chain employs TRBV9 and TRBJ2-7, with 10 bases identical to TRBD2. The CDR3 loop spans 18 amino acids. J gave up 2 bases and V 3 bases, and 14 bases lay outside the gene matches. In germline, CDR1 is SGDLS, CDR2 YYNGEE. CDR3 loop: CASSAGPSTSGTTYEQYF. CDR3 in DNA: TGTGCCAGCAGCGCCGGCCCTTCCACTAGCGGGACCACCTACGAGCAGTACTTC. The full variable domain, in which reference TRBV9 and TRBJ2-7 provide the parts outside the CDR3, is DSGVTQTPKHLITATGQRVTLRCSPRSGDLSVYWYQQSLDQGLQFLIQYYNGEERAKGNILERFSAQQFPDLHSELNLSSLELGDSALYFCASSAGPSTSGTTYEQYFGPGTRLTVT.

The rearrangement joins TRBV30 to TRBJ2-5; 8 bases map to TRBD1. CDR1 and CDR2 (germline): GTSNPN, SVGIG (reference sequence). With 8 bases clipped from V and 1 base from J, the junction kept 6 bases outside the gene matches. The CDR3 length is 13 residues. The CDR3 sequence: CATTGGLQETQYF. For the CDR3, the DNA is TGTGCCACAACAGGGGGGCTCCAAGAGACCCAGTACTTC. Full variable domain (outside the CDR3, taken from reference TRBV30 and TRBJ2-5): SQTIHQWPATLVQPVGSPLSLECTVEGTSNPNLYWYRQAAGRGLQLLFYSVGIGQISSEVPQNLSASRPQDRQFILSSKKLLLSDSGFYLCATTGGLQETQYFGPGTRLLVL.

The gene calls are TRBV5-6 and TRBJ2-7; 13 positions agree with TRBD2. CDR1 and CDR2 from the germline V gene are SGHDT and YYEEEE. This CDR3 is 15 amino acids long. V was pared by 4 bases and J by 3 bases, with 4 bases of the junction left unmatched. CDR3 sequence: CASSIRTSGSYEQYF. The CDR3 nucleotides are TGTGCCAGCAGCATCCGGACTAGCGGGAGCTACGAGCAGTACTTC.

The genes are TRBV27 and TRBJ2-7, with no clear D. V lost 3 bases, J lost 2 bases, and 11 bases lay in between. Germline values: CDR1 MNHEY, CDR2 SMNVEV (reference sequence). The length of the CDR3 is 14 residues. The CDR3, as DNA: TGTGCCAGCAGTTTGTTAGCTCCTGCCTACGAGCAGTACTTC. Its translation is CASSLLAPAYEQYF.

The V gene is TRBV27, the J gene TRBJ2-3, with 13 bases fitting TRBD2. The trim removed 8 bases at V and 5 bases at J, leaving 4 bases unmatched. The germline gives CDR1 MNHEY, CDR2 SMNVEV (reference sequence). The length of the CDR3 is 14 residues. Written as DNA, the CDR3 is TGTGCCAGCGCCTGGACTAGCGGGAGAGATACGCAGTATTTT. Translation gives CASAWTSGRDTQYF.